The 28 T cell receptor beta chains below were found in one sample sequenced in a study of cytomegalovirus exposure and HLA in healthy donors. It was with 60 Vbeta and 13 Jbeta primers that the PCR ran. The data were produced by immunoSEQ multiplex PCR, yet TCRdb's version contains in-frame clones alone and is incomplete. The sample shows 80,000 or so clones, and 1.1% sits with its ten largest clones. The sample was PBMCs. These receptors were obtained from a woman aged 30 to 39 in good health and CMV-seronegative.

J is TRBJ1-2 and V is TRBV29-1; perhaps TRBD1 as D (6 bases). Germline loops: CDR1 SQVTM, CDR2 ANQGSEA. There are 13 residues in the CDR3. V was pared by 3 bases and J by 8 bases, with 16 bases between. CDR3 nucleotide sequence: TGCAGCGTTGACCGGAGTACAGGGCACGGCTACACCTTC. Protein sequence: CSVDRSTGHGYTF.

The chain uses TRBV18 and TRBJ2-1, with TRBD1 matching 7 bases. Unmatched junction bases numbered 2, after V lost 3 bases and J lost 6 bases. This CDR3 region has 13 residues. Germline CDR1 is KGHSH and CDR2 is LQKENI. CDR3: CASSPGQPNEQFF. CDR3 DNA sequence: TGTGCCAGCTCACCGGGACAGCCCAATGAGCAGTTCTTC.

V and J are TRBV6-5 and TRBJ1-3; TRBD1 aligns across 8 bases. The CDR3 runs 14 residues. The junction had 2 bases not matched to a gene; V was cut back by 5 bases and J by 2 bases. Germline-derived CDR1 and CDR2 are MNHEY and SVGAGI. Written as DNA, the CDR3 is TGTGCCAGCAGTCCGACAGGGGCTGGAAACACCATATATTTT. It encodes CASSPTGAGNTIYF.

V is TRBV28 and J is TRBJ1-5, with a tentative D call TRBD1 (6 bases). Germline values: CDR1 MDHEN, CDR2 SYDVKM. The CDR3 runs 13 residues. Trimming took 7 bases from V and 7 from J, leaving 14 bases between them. As DNA, the CDR3 is TGTGCCAGCATAAAGGGGGAACGCCAGCCCCAGCATTTT. Its protein product is CASIKGERQPQHF.

CDR3 coding DNA: TGTGCCAGCAGGACCCCGGGGGGAAATAATTCACCCCTCCACTTT. The encoded protein is CASRTPGGNNSPLHF. This chain uses TRBV6-5 with TRBJ1-6; perhaps TRBD1 as D (5 bases). The CDR3 consists of 15 residues. V was pared by 6 bases and J by 5 bases, with 14 bases between. Germline CDR1 reads MNHEY; CDR2 reads SVGAGI.

The chain combines TRBV18 with TRBJ2-5, with D possibly TRBD1 on 6 matching bases. The CDR3 consists of 14 residues. V shed 1 base and J shed 4 bases, with 10 bases lying between them. Germline CDR1 and CDR2: KGHSH and LQKENI. The DNA of the CDR3 is TGTGCCAGCTCACCACTTGAGGGGGTAGAGACCCAGTACTTC. This codes for CASSPLEGVETQYF.

The chain carries TRBV2 and TRBJ1-2; 7 positions agree with TRBD1. Germline V gives CDR1 SNHLY, CDR2 FYNNEI. V gave up 6 bases and J gave up 6 bases; unmatched junction bases: 7. The CDR3 consists of 13 residues. The CDR3 DNA reads as TGTGCCAGCAGGGGGGAGACAGGGAATGGCTACACCTTC. This sequence encodes CASRGETGNGYTF.

CDR3 DNA sequence: TGTGCCAGCAGCCCCCGTGGAACGGAGGAAGCTTTCTTT. Residues: CASSPRGTEEAFF. The chain joins TRBV5-5 to TRBJ1-1; D not certain. The V gene's germline CDR1 is SGHKS and CDR2 YYEKEE (reference sequence). This CDR3 comprises 13 residues. The V gene lost 4 bases and the J gene lost 8 bases, with 15 bases spanning the gap.

The J gene is TRBJ2-7, the V gene TRBV28; 10 bases agree with TRBD1. Germline V CDR1 and CDR2: MDHEN, SYDVKM. CDR3 length: 16 amino acids. J gave up 4 bases and V 4 bases, and 10 bases lay outside the gene matches. For the CDR3, the DNA is TGTGCCAGCAGTTCCCCCTCCGGGACAGGGGTTTACGAGCAGTACTTC. Its translation is CASSSPSGTGVYEQYF.

The CDR3: CASSHGVPSHGYEQYF. The DNA of the CDR3 is TGTGCCAGCAGCCATGGTGTTCCTAGTCATGGCTACGAGCAGTACTTC. The chain recombines TRBV14 with TRBJ2-7; D unresolved. Trimming shortened V by 3 bases and J by 3 bases, and 18 bases separated the two germline ends. The CDR3 consists of 16 residues. CDR1 and CDR2 (germline): SGHDN, FVKESK.

This chain uses TRBV10-2 with TRBJ2-7, with a weak D call TRBD2 (6 bases). V lost 0 bases to trimming and J lost 3 bases, with 9 bases between them. Germline V gene sequence: CDR1 WSHSY, CDR2 SAAADI. The CDR3 covers 14 residues. The CDR3 here is CASSESVGGYEQYF. In DNA, the CDR3 is TGCGCCAGCAGTGAGTCGGTGGGGGGCTACGAGCAGTACTTC.

This chain uses TRBV25-1 with TRBJ1-4; 7 bases are shared with TRBD1. Losses at the gene ends were 4 bases for V and 2 bases for J; bases not matched to a gene: 1. Germline V CDR1 and CDR2: MGHDK, SYGVNS. CDR3 length equals 14 residues. In DNA form, the CDR3 reads TGTGCCAGCAGTGGGGACAGCACTAATGAAAAACTGTTTTTT. Translating it yields CASSGDSTNEKLFF.

This rearrangement joins TRBV30 to TRBJ2-2, with TRBD1 matching over 11 bases. The CDR3 has 17 residues. The V and J ends lost 0 bases and 0 bases, in that order; junction bases with no gene match: 3. CDR1 is GTSNPN and CDR2 is SVGIG in the germline V gene (reference sequence). CDR3 sequence reads: CAWSVRGQGANTGELFF. The CDR3 DNA is TGTGCCTGGAGTGTAAGGGGACAGGGGGCGAACACCGGGGAGCTGTTTTTT. The full variable domain, in which reference TRBV30 and TRBJ2-2 provide the parts outside the CDR3, is SQTIHQWPATLVQPVGSPLSLECTVEGTSNPNLYWYRQAAGRGLQLLFYSVGIGQISSEVPQNLSASRPQDRQFILSSKKLLLSDSGFYLCAWSVRGQGANTGELFFGEGSRLTVL.

The genes are TRBV2 and TRBJ2-1; 11 nucleotides align to TRBD2. Germline CDR1 and CDR2: SNHLY and FYNNEI. The CDR3 spans 14 residues. With V trimmed by 4 bases and J by 8 bases, 4 bases remained unmatched. This CDR3 reads CASSVTSGSHEQFF. The CDR3 coding sequence is TGTGCCAGCAGTGTTACTAGCGGGAGCCATGAGCAGTTCTTC.

The V call is TRBV13, the J call TRBJ1-2; 11 positions match TRBD1. The CDR3 runs to 16 residues. The V gene's germline CDR1 is PRHDT and CDR2 FYEKMQ (reference sequence). V lost 5 bases to trimming and J lost 6 bases; unmatched junction nucleotides: 11. This CDR3 is CASSTGQGATENGYTF. The CDR3 DNA reads as TGTGCCAGCAGCACCGGACAGGGGGCTACGGAGAATGGCTACACCTTC. Combining the CDR3 with reference TRBV13 and TRBJ1-2 gives the whole variable domain AAGVIQSPRHLIKEKRETATLKCYPIPRHDTVYWYQQGPGQDPQFLISFYEKMQSDKGSIPDRFSAQQFSDYHSELNMSSLELGDSALYFCASSTGQGATENGYTFGSGTRLTVV.

This rearrangement joins TRBV6-5 to TRBJ2-7; TRBD2 might be the D (6 bases). Germline-derived CDR1 and CDR2 are MNHEY and SVGAGI. Between the trimmed V and J ends, which lost 4 bases and 2 bases, there was a span of 15 bases. CDR3 length: 15 residues. The CDR3, as DNA: TGTGCCAGCAGTTCTACCGGGACTGAAGCCTACGAGCAGTACTTC. Protein sequence: CASSSTGTEAYEQYF.

V and J are TRBV6-1 and TRBJ2-6; 7 bases are a match to TRBD1. The V segment lost 4 bases and the J segment 0 bases; nucleotides outside the gene matches: 3. Germline CDR1 MNHNS, CDR2 SASEGT. The length of the CDR3 is 16 residues. The CDR3: CASSGDSHSGANVLTF. CDR3 DNA: TGTGCCAGCAGTGGGGACAGCCACTCTGGGGCCAACGTCCTGACTTTC.

The V gene is TRBV6-5, the J gene TRBJ1-1; 8 bases are a match to TRBD1. Germline V lookup: CDR1 MNHEY, CDR2 SVGAGI. V was pared by 4 bases and J by 3 bases, with 1 base of the junction left unmatched. This CDR3 is 13 amino acids long. The CDR3 sequence is CASSLTGDTEAFF. The CDR3 coding sequence is TGTGCCAGCAGTTTGACAGGGGACACTGAAGCTTTCTTT.

CDR3 loop: CASSAGQINTEAFF. In nucleotides, the CDR3 is TGCGCCAGCAGCGCGGGACAGATAAACACTGAAGCTTTCTTT. The chain links TRBV5-1 to TRBJ1-1; 7 bases map to TRBD1. Germline values: CDR1 SGHRS, CDR2 YFSETQ. With 4 bases clipped from V and 2 bases from J, the junction kept 5 bases outside the gene matches. The CDR3 is 14 residues long.

The rearrangement uses TRBV4-1 and TRBJ2-1; D call uncertain. Germline V gene sequence: CDR1 MGHRA, CDR2 YSYEKL. This CDR3 is 15 amino acids long. The V end lost 4 bases, the J end lost 2 bases, and 12 bases lay between the germline ends. In nucleotides, the CDR3 is TGCGCCAGCAGCCGATCAGATACCCCCTACAATGAGCAGTTCTTC. This encodes CASSRSDTPYNEQFF.

This sequence joins TRBV5-1 and TRBJ2-1; a possible D gene is TRBD1 (5 bases). Germline CDR1 reads SGHRS; CDR2 reads YFSETQ. V gave up 4 bases and J gave up 7 bases, with 18 bases separating them. The CDR3 spans 15 residues. CDR3 nucleotides: TGCGCCAGCAGCCCTCCCCTTGACAGTATGAATGAGCAGTTCTTC. Translation: CASSPPLDSMNEQFF.

This chain connects TRBV25-1 to TRBJ2-5, with TRBD2 identical over 12 bases. The V and J ends lost 4 bases and 4 bases, in that order; junction bases with no gene match: 7. CDR1 MGHDK and CDR2 SYGVNS come from the germline V gene. The CDR3 sequence is 16 residues long. CDR3 DNA sequence: TGTGCCAGCAGTGGGGGGGGACTAGCGGGTGGAGAGACCCAGTACTTC. Protein product: CASSGGGLAGGETQYF.

This sequence joins TRBV30 and TRBJ2-5; D not certain. The V and J ends lost 4 bases and 5 bases respectively, with 11 bases between them. CDR1 GTSNPN and CDR2 SVGIG come from the germline V gene (reference sequence). This CDR3 is 12 amino acids long. The CDR3, as DNA: TGTGCCTGGACTCGCTACGGGGAGACCCAGTACTTC. Amino acid sequence: CAWTRYGETQYF.

Turning to this clone: The sample has other DNA sequences that encode this CDR3 too. The rearrangement uses TRBV19 and TRBJ1-1, with D perhaps TRBD1 (6 bases). This CDR3 is 14 amino acids long. Looked up from germline, CDR1 is LNHDA and CDR2 is SQIVND (reference sequence). Trimming removed 1 base from V and 0 bases from J, with 6 bases in between. The CDR3 sequence: CASSIGTVNTEAFF. For the CDR3, the DNA is TGTGCCAGTAGTATAGGGACAGTGAACACTGAAGCTTTCTTT.

J is TRBJ1-6 and V is TRBV5-1, with D possibly being TRBD1 (5 bases). Germline CDR1 SGHRS, CDR2 YFSETQ. Between the trimmed V and J ends, which lost 5 bases and 5 bases, there was a span of 14 bases. This CDR3 contains 15 residues. The DNA of the CDR3 is TGCGCCAGCAGTACAAACTGGGGGGATAATTCACCCCTCCACTTT. This gives the protein CASSTNWGDNSPLHF.

The rearrangement uses TRBV6-5 and TRBJ2-7, with 8 bases matching TRBD1. With 6 bases clipped from V and 2 bases from J, the junction kept 6 bases outside the gene matches. This CDR3 has 14 amino acids. Looked up from germline, CDR1 is MNHEY and CDR2 is SVGAGI. This chain's CDR3 is CASRRTGLTYEQYF. The CDR3 region has the DNA TGTGCCAGCAGGCGGACAGGGCTGACCTACGAGCAGTACTTC.

The CDR3 region is CASSLSWRGARETQYF. CDR3 DNA: TGTGCCAGCAGCCTCTCCTGGCGGGGGGCGCGGGAGACCCAGTACTTC. The V and J genes are TRBV7-9 and TRBJ2-5, with TRBD2 identical over 8 bases. Germline V lookup: CDR1 SEHNR, CDR2 FQNEAQ (reference sequence). The junction had 13 bases not matched to a gene; V was cut back by 5 bases and J by 5 bases. The CDR3 has 16 residues.

The gene calls are TRBV5-1 and TRBJ1-1; TRBD1 might be the D (5 bases). The CDR3 is 15 amino acids. The germline gives CDR1 SGHRS, CDR2 YFSETQ. Trimming pared 0 bases from V and 0 bases from J, leaving 9 bases between. The DNA for the CDR3 is TGCGCCAGCAGCTTGGAAACCAGGGTGAACACTGAAGCTTTCTTT. Its protein product is CASSLETRVNTEAFF.